The rows below give T cell receptor beta chains drawn from one sample of a study of PD-1 blockade in classical Hodgkin lymphoma. Generated by immunoSEQ multiplex PCR, the TCRdb table keeps only in-frame clones and is missing some. The repertoire holds approximately 80,000 clones, 89% seen once, with roughly a fifth in the top ten. Sequenced here: peripheral blood mononuclear cells (PBMCs), sampled at baseline. These receptors came from a human donor with classical Hodgkin lymphoma. Each CDR3 is given with its conserved first and last residue. Each record gives: V gene, CDR3 length, D gene, J gene, CDR3 protein, CDR3 DNA. The D gene is left open where the match is weak.

TRBV4-3	13	TRBD1	TRBJ2-7	CASSQDRAYEQYF	TGCGCCAGCAGCCAGGACAGGGCCTACGAGCAGTACTTC
TRBV5-1	15	TRBD1	TRBJ2-3	CASSDRDRGSSEQYF	TGCGCCAGCAGCGACCGGGACAGGGGCTCGTCGGAGCAGTATTTT
TRBV11-2	15	NA	TRBJ2-3	CASSPTGMIADTQYF	TGTGCCAGCAGCCCAACAGGCATGATAGCTGATACGCAGTATTTT
TRBV7-9	15	NA	TRBJ1-5	CASSSDRYSNQPQHF	TGTGCCAGCAGCTCCGACAGGTATAGCAATCAGCCCCAGCATTTT
TRBV29-1	12	NA	TRBJ1-3	CSVGTGRNTIYF	TGCAGCGTCGGGACGGGAAGAAACACCATATATTTT
TRBV30	15	NA	TRBJ2-6	CAWSVRGSGANVLTF	TGTGCCTGGAGTGTAAGAGGCTCTGGGGCCAACGTCCTGACTTTC
TRBV4-2	17	NA	TRBJ2-3	CASSQAGPMGGTDTQYF	TGTGCCAGCAGCCAAGCCGGACCGATGGGGGGCACAGATACGCAGTATTTT
TRBV27	14	TRBD2	TRBJ2-7	CASRGLAESYEQYF	TGTGCCAGCAGAGGACTAGCGGAATCCTACGAGCAGTACTTC
TRBV4-2	16	NA	TRBJ2-2	CASSQEGVTNTGELFF	TGTGCCAGCAGCCAAGAGGGCGTAACGAACACCGGGGAGCTGTTTTTT
TRBV6-5	11	NA	TRBJ1-1	CASSSRSEAFF	TGTGCCAGCAGTTCAAGATCTGAAGCTTTCTTT
TRBV6-1	14	TRBD1	TRBJ1-1	CASSVPTGIAEAFF	TGTGCCAGCAGTGTACCGACAGGGATCGCTGAAGCTTTCTTT
TRBV30	13	TRBD2	TRBJ2-1	CAWSGLADNEQFF	TGTGCCTGGTCGGGACTAGCGGACAATGAGCAGTTCTTC
TRBV7-9	16	TRBD1	TRBJ2-7	CASSSLDRVLGYEQYF	TGTGCCAGCAGCTCGCTAGACAGGGTGTTGGGGTACGAGCAGTACTTC
TRBV19	14	NA	TRBJ2-1	CASSIRLGRHEQFF	TGTGCCAGTAGTATTAGGCTAGGGCGGCATGAGCAGTTCTTC
TRBV28	16	TRBD1	TRBJ1-1	CASSLSRGLKNTEAFF	TGTGCCAGCAGTTTAAGCAGGGGGCTAAAGAACACTGAAGCTTTCTTT
TRBV5-1	16	NA	TRBJ1-1	CASSFQGARKNTEAFF	TGCGCCAGCAGCTTCCAAGGGGCGCGTAAGAACACTGAAGCTTTCTTT
TRBV28	15	NA	TRBJ2-2	CASSDPGLDTGELFF	TGTGCCAGCAGTGACCCCGGGTTGGACACCGGGGAGCTGTTTTTT
TRBV7-9	15	TRBD1	TRBJ1-1	CASSAGQGANTEAFF	TGTGCCAGCAGCGCCGGACAGGGGGCCAACACTGAAGCTTTCTTT
TRBV4-1	18	TRBD2	TRBJ2-1	CASSLTGLAGSSYNEQFF	TGCGCCAGCAGTCTGACGGGACTAGCGGGGAGCTCCTACAATGAGCAGTTCTTC
TRBV4-3	14	NA	TRBJ1-1	CASSHLQPSTEAFF	TGCGCCAGCAGCCACTTACAGCCGAGCACTGAAGCTTTCTTT
TRBV5-4	13	NA	TRBJ1-2	CASSSSGAYGYTF	TGTGCCAGCAGTTCCTCAGGGGCCTATGGCTACACCTTC
TRBV6-6	13	NA	TRBJ1-4	CASSPNLNEKLFF	TGTGCCAGCAGTCCAAACCTCAATGAAAAACTGTTTTTT
TRBV5-5	16	TRBD2	TRBJ2-1	CASSLLGRTSDNEQFF	TGTGCCAGCAGTCTCCTGGGGAGGACTAGTGACAATGAGCAGTTCTTC
TRBV2	13	NA	TRBJ2-4	CASNAGQKNIQYF	TGTGCCAGCAACGCGGGACAGAAAAACATTCAGTACTTC